Given below is one T cell receptor beta chain in context. Repertoires were generated with immunoSEQ multiplex PCR, while TCRdb's copy carries only in-frame clones and drops some. The sample lists around 85,000 clones, around 94% occurring once. This specimen belongs to a study of control samples from healthy donors and cancer patients. The CDR3 consists of 12 residues. CDR1 is MNHNY, CDR2 SVGAGI, per germline (reference sequence). V gave up 0 bases and J gave up 8 bases, with 5 bases separating them. Input material: blood. The chain recombines TRBV6-6 with TRBJ2-1; D gene unclear. This clonotype originated in a woman aged 18-29 years in good health. The CDR3 reads CASSYSIHEQFF. CDR3 sequence (DNA): TGTGCCAGCAGTTACTCGATACATGAGCAGTTCTTC.